Detailed here is one T cell receptor (beta chain). Judged by its sample share, this clone qualifies as medium-sized (0.01 to 0.1%). Its binding antigen is unknown. One base away there is no much larger clone; base qualities are not given. The library relied on the immunoSEQ multiplex PCR assay. For the multiplex PCR, a mixture combining 60 forward primers for TCR Vbeta segments and 13 reverse primers for TCR Jbeta segments was used. A multiplex PCR assay on genomic DNA amplified the CDR3 region of rearranged TCR beta genes. On the Illumina HiSeq System, the amplified TCR beta libraries were sequenced as 87-base-pair reads. The published analysis was carried out like this. In a later analysis, tens of millions of unique TCR beta chains were counted across the 690 or so repertoires, and around 10 million of these chains were shared by at least two donors. Raw reads were error-corrected and collapsed into unique sequences with a nearest-neighbor algorithm that merged closely related sequences to remove PCR and sequencing errors. Alignment of CDR3 sequences to IMGT reference sequences was used to assign V, D and J gene segments. For a sequence to be retained, at least a six-nucleotide match to both a V gene segment and a J gene segment was required. Rearrangements were classified as productive when the CDR3 lacked stop codons and remained in frame with V and J, and all other rearrangements were classified as non-productive. Following IMGT convention, CDR3 was defined as the stretch from the second conserved V-encoded cysteine up to the conserved J-encoded phenylalanine. Sequences without an unambiguous match to a single V gene segment were excluded from the earlier analysis of about 640 of the donors. In an earlier analysis of a few hundred of the donors, V segments were called functional above 56.7% productive rearrangements and were called segregating when the between-donor standard deviation exceeded 5%. A statistical classification framework was developed to diagnose cytomegalovirus status using the catalog of TCR beta chain sequences. A later analysis assigned V and J genes by comparing TCR nucleotide sequences with IMGT/GENE-DB human TR gene sequences. In a later analysis, CDR3 sequences and most-parsimonious VDJ recombination scenarios were assigned using the TCRdist pipeline. A later analysis defined each TCR beta chain by its CDR3 amino acid sequence plus V-gene family, and excluded reads lacking a unique V-gene family. To address suspected cross-contamination and a sequencing artifact, a later analysis removed roughly 580 highly shared, low-generation-probability nucleotide sequences. For each public chain, a later analysis derived a clonal expansion index from normalized ranks of inferred template counts within each repertoire. In a later analysis, generation probabilities were computed using a VDJ recombination model fitted to out-of-frame rearrangements, and the results were checked against IGoR. In a later analysis, TCR-TCR, TCR-HLA and TCR-CMV co-occurrence was scored with hypergeometric tests, and a repertoire-size bias correction was applied to TCR pairs. False discovery rates were estimated in a later analysis by permuting HLA or CMV assignments 20 times. In a later analysis, co-occurring TCRs were grouped using DBSCAN, and TCRdist sequence similarity was added for clustering within HLA-allele-positive subsets. Repertoires with fewer than 30,000 or more than 120,000 public chains, plus five repertoires with anomalous nucleotide sharing, were excluded from co-occurrence clustering. The immuneACCESS repertoire file appears here via TCRdb, limited to in-frame rearrangements. These files lack a portion of the clones; in checked studies, under half of the deficit traces to unresolved V genes, and the cause of the others is not known. Clonal size and the V and J genes are those of that table, whereas D and trimming came from the DNA. The sample table lists 77,000 or so clones, roughly 76% of them with a count of one. The leading ten clones occupy 7.2% of the sample.

CDR1 is given as MRHNA and CDR2 as SNTAGT, both from the germline V gene. Trimming takes 2 bases off V and 4 bases off J; junction bases not matched to a gene: 1. From the cysteine through the phenylalanine, the CDR3 covers 15 amino acids. The kept DNA is CDR3 alone, 45 bases in frame from the first base. The data are from a study of cytomegalovirus exposure and HLA in healthy donors (TCRdb year 2017). Background on the whole study: An earlier analysis of some 620 of the donors reported 276 Gb of sequence data and 100 million to 120 million unique TCR beta sequences obtained from some 170 million T cells. The aim of the study was to test whether cataloging public T cell receptors could identify signatures of past pathogen exposure. HLA typing included class I and class II loci at four-digit resolution. Donor age, sex, ethnicity and CMV serostatus were compiled alongside the repertoire data. Across some 400 genotyped donors of the cohort, an average of roughly 200,000 unique TCR beta nucleotide sequences per donor were sequenced, and approximately 17% of those sequences were non-productive. Every discovery cohort repertoire had been produced on one sequencing platform. Typing coverage varied by locus: roughly 629-630 donors for A, B, C, DRB1 and DQB1; 522 for DQA1; about 590 for DPA1; around 450 for DPB1. About five DR-DQ haplotypes were handled as single units for association and clustering, since linkage in the cohort was strong. An early release covering some 640 HLA-typed donors comprised around 300 gigabases of sequencing data and around 86 million unique TCR sequences. The T cell repertoires of roughly 660 subjects were profiled by immunosequencing and related to cytomegalovirus serostatus. An earlier analysis of approximately 580 of the donors used high-throughput TCR beta sequencing to judge whether each TCR beta V gene segment behaved as functional or pseudogenic. The later analysis used no new phenotypic data to find candidate immune exposures, relying instead on TCR beta sequences and their occurrence across donors. A later analysis re-examined previously published TCR beta repertoires from more than 550 donors and added high-resolution HLA genotyping to investigate patterns of TCR occurrence. In a later genetic analysis, genome-wide SNP genotypes for about three fifths of the roughly 670 donors were used, and that subset was treated as a discovery cohort. Along with the roughly 670-subject first cohort, a separate validation cohort of over 90 different subjects was used. Among the roughly 400 genotyped donors, around 81% belonged to the genetic ancestry cluster associated with self-reported Caucasian donors. High-throughput TCR immunosequencing, statistical association of individual TCRs with disease status, and machine learning were combined to predict cytomegalovirus infection status. Findings and caveats that apply to the study as a whole: A group of highly shared sequence variants was considered likely to be a technical artifact of the sequencing pipeline. Immune exposure information for the cohort was limited to CMV serostatus. Assigning TCR associations to individual alleles was difficult when HLA alleles, especially DR and DQ, strongly co-occurred. The 87-base-pair reads could not distinguish some IMGT-functional V segments, including TRBV6-2 and TRBV6-3, so those segments were excluded. Because HLA typing was missing for some donors at each locus, association tests included only the typed subset. In vitro tests confirmed that three of the cytomegalovirus-associated TCR beta chains recognize cytomegalovirus antigens. In a later analysis, the rate of TCR association differed among HLA loci, with DRB1 alleles having the most associated TCRs and HLA-C alleles having the fewest. The authors suggested that the approach could potentially be extended to other disease states and immunological phenotypes. In an earlier analysis of some 540 of the donors, most TCR beta V segments appeared in productive rearrangements about 87% or about 30% of the time, broadly matching IMGT annotations. A later genetic analysis associated a missense DCLRE1C variant with V-gene and J-gene trimming of TCR beta chains, and an independent cohort replicated the association. In the study, approximately 150 TCR beta chains were listed as associated with cytomegalovirus. A later genetic analysis reported fewer N-insertions in productive TCRs among donors in an Asian-associated ancestry cluster than the roughly 720-donor mean. Specific HLA alleles were associated with 15,000 to 20,000 TCR beta sequences at a false discovery rate of 0.05 in a later analysis. The earlier analysis of fewer than 750 of the donors excluded 15 to 20 rarely observed V segments, including chromosome 9 orphons, because counts were too low. Several of the top co-occurrence clusters appeared to be linked to parvovirus B19, influenza, CMV and Epstein-Barr virus, according to a later analysis. According to a later analysis, most CMV-associated TCR beta chains appeared to be HLA-restricted, and the HLA associations seemed to be driven largely by CMV exposure. Correlated functional status among segregating V segments might be attributable to linkage disequilibrium, but an unknown experimental factor could not be ruled out. Across donors, most TCR sequences were observed very rarely, whereas some public TCRs were present in many individuals. A further reported finding was that TCR beta sequences accurately predicted the HLA-A and HLA-B alleles for most subjects in the first cohort. In both the original and validation cohorts, the classifier was reported to diagnose cytomegalovirus status with high specificity and sensitivity. A later analysis found that HLA-associated TCR beta chains were more clonally expanded and had lower generation probabilities than equally common non-associated chains. In this cohort, only TCR beta chains were sequenced, and detectable features were limited by the absence of alpha or paired-chain data. The presence/absence analyses assumed that sequencing depth was roughly uniform across donors, and that assumption may not be true.

The cohort comprised around 690 healthy bone marrow donors. Cohort members were all nominally healthy when sampled, although unrecorded immune exposures were likely present. The donor was CMV seronegative and belonged to the group of 320 or so seronegative cohort members. A peripheral blood sample was collected from each donor, and TCR beta sequencing was performed on peripheral blood mononuclear cells. The Qiagen DNeasy Blood Extraction Kit was used to extract genomic DNA from the blood cell samples. The rearranged chain carries TRBV6-4 and TRBJ2-2, with 10 junctional bases fitting TRBD2. The source is a woman between 40 and 50 years old in good health and CMV-seronegative. Sequenced: PBMCs. The nucleotides are TGTGCCAGCAGTGACAGCGGGGGGGCCACCGGGGAGCTGTTTTTT. Its coded protein is CASSDSGGATGELFF.